Listed below are T cell receptor beta chains from one sample, sequenced in a study of beta chain features in type 1 diabetes. Method: immunoSEQ multiplex PCR; TCRdb's copy keeps in-frame clones and lacks some. The table shows under 300,000 clones, with around 26% occurring only once. Material: central memory CD4+ T cells from blood. The source of these receptors is a man younger than 45 in good health. Both conserved end residues are part of each CDR3. A D gene is named only where the DNA matches it firmly. Where a row states a size, it is once, few, many or the class of an expanded clone; other rows omit it.

- | TRBJ2-5 | TRBV18 | 16 | TRBD2 | CASSPLAPSGQETQYF | TGTGCCAGCTCACCACTAGCTCCTAGCGGCCAAGAGACCCAGTACTTC
few | TRBJ2-7 | TRBV2 | 12 | - | CASSTPSYEQYF | TGTGCCAGCAGTACACCGTCTTACGAGCAGTACTTC
- | TRBJ1-2 | TRBV5-5 | 16 | - | CASSLVNGERNYGYTF | TGTGCCAGCAGCTTGGTTAACGGAGAGAGGAACTATGGCTACACCTTC
- | TRBJ2-3 | TRBV4-2 | 14 | TRBD1 | CASSGTASTDTQYF | TGTGCCAGCAGCGGGACAGCTAGCACAGATACGCAGTATTTT
few | TRBJ2-1 | TRBV7-9 | 15 | - | CASSLGLSQNNEQFF | TGTGCCAGCAGCTTAGGGTTGTCCCAAAACAATGAGCAGTTCTTC
- | TRBJ2-3 | TRBV4-1 | 16 | TRBD2 | CASKLGTSGGTDTQYF | TGCGCCAGCAAACTCGGGACTAGCGGGGGCACAGATACGCAGTATTTT
few | TRBJ2-7 | TRBV30 | 11 | - | CACESSYEQYF | TGTGCCTGCGAGAGCTCCTACGAGCAGTACTTC
few | TRBJ2-3 | TRBV5-1 | 15 | - | CASSLERGRTDTQYF | TGCGCCAGCAGCTTGGAACGGGGACGGACAGATACGCAGTATTTT
- | TRBJ2-7 | TRBV6-5 | 14 | TRBD1 | CASRVGQGSYEQYF | TGTGCCAGCAGAGTAGGACAGGGATCCTACGAGCAGTACTTC
- | TRBJ2-7 | TRBV7-2 | 14 | - | CASSREALINEQYF | TGTGCCAGCAGCCGCGAAGCTCTGATCAACGAGCAGTACTTC
- | TRBJ2-5 | TRBV5-1 | 13 | - | CASSLEGQETQYF | TGCGCCAGCAGCTTGGAGGGTCAAGAGACCCAGTACTTC
few | TRBJ2-2 | TRBV7-7 | 15 | TRBD1 | CASSGGQGIGGELFF | TGTGCCAGCAGCGGGGGACAGGGAATAGGCGGGGAGCTGTTTTTT
- | TRBJ2-1 | TRBV5-1 | 14 | TRBD2 | CASSPTSGEREQFF | TGCGCCAGCAGCCCGACTAGCGGGGAGAGGGAGCAGTTCTTC
few | TRBJ2-3 | TRBV7-9 | 15 | - | CASSQLPGTSDTQYF | TGTGCCAGCAGCCAACTACCCGGGACTTCGGATACGCAGTATTTT
- | TRBJ2-7 | TRBV7-6 | 12 | - | CASSGDTIEQYF | TGTGCCAGCAGCGGAGATACGATTGAGCAGTACTTC
once | TRBJ2-4 | TRBV6-1 | 15 | TRBD2 | CASRELAGNKNIQYF | TGTGCCAGCAGGGAACTAGCGGGGAACAAAAACATTCAGTACTTC
- | TRBJ1-2 | TRBV7-2 | 15 | TRBD1 | CASRTTGQGFYGYTF | TGTGCCAGCAGAACTACGGGACAGGGGTTCTATGGCTACACCTTC
few | TRBJ1-1 | TRBV25-1 | 15 | - | CASSAPRGWETEAFF | TGTGCCAGCAGTGCCCCCCGAGGTTGGGAGACTGAAGCTTTCTTT
- | TRBJ1-1 | TRBV18 | 15 | - | CASSKAVGVSTEAFF | TGTGCCAGCTCAAAGGCGGTCGGGGTGAGCACTGAAGCTTTCTTT